This T cell receptor beta chain was identified during a study of blood T cells in healthy people across ages. Study-wide findings and caveats: The study lacked donor CMV status, which possibly confounded expanded clonotype changes.

Germline V gives CDR1 SGHKS, CDR2 YYEKEE (reference sequence). The CDR3 spans 16 residues. About this clonotype: Its antigen remains unknown. At one boundary the junction diverges from the germline segment, which might be a read error.

Sample-barcoded 5' priming and a J-beta primer mix drove a second PCR of roughly 6 to 12 cycles. Every cDNA was tagged by a template-switch adaptor with 12 random nucleotides. Every sample gave at least 3 million paired-end reads containing CDR3. TCRdb re-analysed the 5' RACE reads in MiXCR, keeping a single row per CDR3 protein. The sample shows about 1.7 million distinct CDR3 sequences, about 30% of them seen only once. Every donor contributed roughly 10 milliliters of peripheral blood by blood draw. The sequenced sample was blood. The chain joins TRBV5-5 to TRBJ2-1; tentative D call: TRBD2 (6 bases). The TCR originated in a woman in her thirties in good health. The CDR3 coding sequence is TGTGCCAGCAGCCCCCGGGACTGGGGATCGGGCGATGAGCAGGTCTTC. Protein product: CASSPRDWGSGDEQVF. Looking up the rest from reference TRBV5-5 and TRBJ2-1 gives the full variable domain: DAGVTQSPTHLIKTRGQQVTLRCSPISGHKSVSWYQQVLGQGPQFIFQYYEKEERGRGNFPDRFSARQFPNYSSELNVNALLLGDSALYLCASSPRDWGSGDEQVFGPGTRLTVL.